The rows below give T cell receptor beta chains drawn from one sample of a study of blood T cell repertoires in COVID-19. The table came from immunoSEQ multiplex PCR; TCRdb's copy has only in-frame clones and leaves some out. The sample carries about 220,000 clones, about 79% recorded once. The sample taken for sequencing was PBMCs or T cells enriched from blood (not recorded which). The receptor source for this set is a woman in her 40s with acute COVID-19. Each CDR3 is given with its conserved first and last residue. Each record gives: J gene, V gene, CDR3 protein.

>TRBJ2-5|TRBV2
CASSEYASSGVQETQYF
>TRBJ2-3|TRBV5-1
CASSLVGGADTQYF
>TRBJ2-1|TRBV19
CASSIEVGRKYNEQFF
>TRBJ2-7|TRBV6-5
CASRSQLNYEQYF
>TRBJ2-7|TRBV7-3
CASSLGRDYEQYF
>TRBJ1-2|TRBV19
CASSTTRQGYGYTF
>TRBJ2-1|TRBV5-1
CASSPGLAGVPEQFF
>TRBJ1-5|TRBV6-6
CASSRGVPNNQPQHF
>TRBJ2-7|TRBV6-8
CASSLRDRGFYEQYF
>TRBJ2-5|TRBV28
CASHTSGRRETQYF
>TRBJ1-2|TRBV4-1
CASSQTGTGNGYTF
>TRBJ2-7|TRBV7-9
CASSSGLAGNEQYF
>TRBJ2-2|TRBV5-1
CASSLVDLRNTGELFF
>TRBJ2-1|TRBV28
CASSFEGAKWEFF